A selection of T cell receptor beta chains follows, all from one sample in a study of early T cells in non-severe SARS-CoV-2 infection. TCRdb re-called the 5' RACE reads with MiXCR, one entry per CDR3 protein. The table has around 98,000 distinct CDR3 sequences, approximately 10% seen once. The sequencing sample was made of whole blood. These receptors were collected from an adult who was a healthcare worker with PCR-confirmed SARS-CoV-2 infection or an uninfected control (not recorded which). CDR3s include the opening cysteine and the closing phenylalanine or tryptophan. Fields, in order: CDR3 length, J gene, V gene, CDR3 protein.

cdr3_length: 13
j_call: TRBJ2-1
v_call: TRBV28
cdr3_aa: CASTQGYYNEQFF

cdr3_length: 14
j_call: TRBJ2-3
v_call: TRBV7-9
cdr3_aa: CASSSQGVPDTQYF

cdr3_length: 15
j_call: TRBJ2-5
v_call: TRBV18
cdr3_aa: CASSPTTGGQETQYF

cdr3_length: 14
j_call: TRBJ2-7
v_call: TRBV12-3/TRBV12-4
cdr3_aa: CASTRKLSDYEQYF

cdr3_length: 18
j_call: TRBJ2-1
v_call: TRBV28
cdr3_aa: CASSPHPSLAGPYNEQFF

cdr3_length: 14
j_call: TRBJ1-4
v_call: TRBV5-6
cdr3_aa: CASSFPGQWEKLFF

cdr3_length: 12
j_call: TRBJ2-5
v_call: TRBV7-3
cdr3_aa: CARRRFLETQYF

cdr3_length: 13
j_call: TRBJ1-5
v_call: TRBV20-1
cdr3_aa: CSAPGTGVQPQHF

cdr3_length: 14
j_call: TRBJ2-7
v_call: TRBV10-3
cdr3_aa: CAISESAGSYEQYF

cdr3_length: 16
j_call: TRBJ2-1
v_call: TRBV24-1
cdr3_aa: CATSDPSGGSDNEQFF

cdr3_length: 16
j_call: TRBJ2-3
v_call: TRBV12-3/TRBV12-4
cdr3_aa: CASSFYRGAGSNTQYF

cdr3_length: 12
j_call: TRBJ2-7
v_call: TRBV30
cdr3_aa: CAWSVSRNEQYF

cdr3_length: 15
j_call: TRBJ2-2
v_call: TRBV30
cdr3_aa: CAWSGRGASRGELFF

cdr3_length: 17
j_call: TRBJ1-5
v_call: TRBV12-3/TRBV12-4
cdr3_aa: CASSFMGRGGNNQPQHF

cdr3_length: 15
j_call: TRBJ2-2
v_call: TRBV7-3
cdr3_aa: CASSLIGTVAGELFF

cdr3_length: 13
j_call: TRBJ1-1
v_call: TRBV29-1
cdr3_aa: CSVVRQAGTEAFF

cdr3_length: 15
j_call: TRBJ2-7
v_call: TRBV13
cdr3_aa: CASSLGVADLWEQYF

cdr3_length: 13
j_call: TRBJ2-5
v_call: TRBV20-1
cdr3_aa: CSARGGSPETQYF

cdr3_length: 12
j_call: TRBJ1-1
v_call: TRBV29-1
cdr3_aa: CSVVQGFAEAFF

cdr3_length: 11
j_call: TRBJ2-1
v_call: TRBV20-1
cdr3_aa: CSVAGDNEQFF

cdr3_length: 12
j_call: TRBJ1-2
v_call: TRBV29-1
cdr3_aa: CSVDMDSHGYTF

cdr3_length: 15
j_call: TRBJ2-7
v_call: TRBV4-2
cdr3_aa: CASSQERDVTYEQYF

cdr3_length: 15
j_call: TRBJ1-4
v_call: TRBV6-6
cdr3_aa: CASRGGTGPSEKLFF

cdr3_length: 14
j_call: TRBJ1-1
v_call: TRBV3-1
cdr3_aa: CASSQASGNTEAFF

cdr3_length: 16
j_call: TRBJ1-1
v_call: TRBV6-1
cdr3_aa: CASRRLTGRGGTEAFF

cdr3_length: 18
j_call: TRBJ1-1
v_call: TRBV28
cdr3_aa: CASTTHRSQGKVNTEAFF

cdr3_length: 13
j_call: TRBJ2-7
v_call: TRBV7-2
cdr3_aa: CASSRTSRYEQYF

cdr3_length: 15
j_call: TRBJ1-2
v_call: TRBV9
cdr3_aa: CASSLRGIGDYGYTF

cdr3_length: 12
j_call: TRBJ2-5
v_call: TRBV7-6
cdr3_aa: CASSSQGETQYF

cdr3_length: 14
j_call: TRBJ2-5
v_call: TRBV29-1
cdr3_aa: CSVEDPVSAETQYF

cdr3_length: 17
j_call: TRBJ2-7
v_call: TRBV27
cdr3_aa: CASSADRTSGSLREQYF

cdr3_length: 12
j_call: TRBJ2-7
v_call: TRBV29-1
cdr3_aa: CSVESGAGEQYF

cdr3_length: 11
j_call: TRBJ2-1
v_call: TRBV7-9
cdr3_aa: CASSLGGLVFF

cdr3_length: 14
j_call: TRBJ2-5
v_call: TRBV5-1
cdr3_aa: CASSPGTGRETQYF

cdr3_length: 15
j_call: TRBJ1-2
v_call: TRBV20-1
cdr3_aa: CSARDSGTPNYGYTF

cdr3_length: 15
j_call: TRBJ2-2
v_call: TRBV7-9
cdr3_aa: CASRRRGKNTGELFF

cdr3_length: 15
j_call: TRBJ2-2
v_call: TRBV28
cdr3_aa: CASSFRQANTKELFF

cdr3_length: 13
j_call: TRBJ1-6
v_call: TRBV7-3
cdr3_aa: CASSDRSNSPLHF

cdr3_length: 14
j_call: TRBJ2-3
v_call: TRBV12-3/TRBV12-4
cdr3_aa: CASSSRGITDTQYF

cdr3_length: 13
j_call: TRBJ1-2
v_call: TRBV3-1
cdr3_aa: CANSQGRTDGYTF

cdr3_length: 16
j_call: TRBJ2-3
v_call: TRBV28
cdr3_aa: CANSFPSGRATDTQYF

cdr3_length: 17
j_call: TRBJ2-7
v_call: TRBV7-2
cdr3_aa: CASSLNSGTGASYEQYF

cdr3_length: 12
j_call: TRBJ2-7
v_call: TRBV20-1
cdr3_aa: CSSAPLSFEQYF

cdr3_length: 14
j_call: TRBJ2-2
v_call: TRBV7-6
cdr3_aa: CASSFGQGTGELFF

cdr3_length: 15
j_call: TRBJ1-5
v_call: TRBV19
cdr3_aa: CASNGRLYGNQPQHF

cdr3_length: 15
j_call: TRBJ2-3
v_call: TRBV10-3
cdr3_aa: CAISDIGESTDTQYF

cdr3_length: 15
j_call: TRBJ2-2
v_call: TRBV20-1
cdr3_aa: CSARVHSAEPGELFF

cdr3_length: 13
j_call: TRBJ2-5
v_call: TRBV18
cdr3_aa: CASSPGHAETQYF

cdr3_length: 12
j_call: TRBJ2-5
v_call: TRBV20-1
cdr3_aa: CSAERGGETQYF

cdr3_length: 15
j_call: TRBJ2-3
v_call: TRBV13
cdr3_aa: CASSQTRRGPDTQYF

cdr3_length: 15
j_call: TRBJ2-1
v_call: TRBV15
cdr3_aa: CATSRELSSYNEQFF

cdr3_length: 15
j_call: TRBJ2-3
v_call: TRBV25-1
cdr3_aa: CASRAGTGVLSTQYF

cdr3_length: 12
j_call: TRBJ1-2
v_call: TRBV7-6
cdr3_aa: CASSLSNYGYTF

cdr3_length: 16
j_call: TRBJ2-7
v_call: TRBV6-5
cdr3_aa: CASSEVGPAGNYEQYF

cdr3_length: 15
j_call: TRBJ1-1
v_call: TRBV2
cdr3_aa: CASSLESSLNTEAFF

cdr3_length: 13
j_call: TRBJ2-3
v_call: TRBV10-2
cdr3_aa: CASKGGAADKQYF

cdr3_length: 15
j_call: TRBJ2-7
v_call: TRBV7-2
cdr3_aa: CASSLPTSGTNEQYF